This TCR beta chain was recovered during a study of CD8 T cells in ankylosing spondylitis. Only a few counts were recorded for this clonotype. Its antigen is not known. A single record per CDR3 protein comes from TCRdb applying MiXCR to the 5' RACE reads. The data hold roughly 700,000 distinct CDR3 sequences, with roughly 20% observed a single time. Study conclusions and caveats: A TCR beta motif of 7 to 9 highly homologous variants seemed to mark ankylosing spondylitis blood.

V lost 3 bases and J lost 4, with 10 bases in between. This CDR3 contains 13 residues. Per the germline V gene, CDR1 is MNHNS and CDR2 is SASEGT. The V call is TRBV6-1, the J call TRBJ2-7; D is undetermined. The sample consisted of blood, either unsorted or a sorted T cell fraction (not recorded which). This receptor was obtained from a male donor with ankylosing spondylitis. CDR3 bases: TGTGCCAGCAGTGAGGCGCAAGCGTACGAGCAGTACTTC. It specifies CASSEAQAYEQYF.